This T cell receptor beta chain was obtained from a study of blood T cells in healthy people across ages. Study-wide findings and caveats: The study lacked donor CMV status, which possibly confounded expanded clonotype changes. The study could not conclusively compare naive and antigen-experienced cells, given its unsorted PBMCs.

From germline, CDR1 is SNHLY and CDR2 FYNNEI. V shed 3 bases, J shed 5 bases, and the junction held 5 bases outside the gene matches. The CDR3 covers 15 residues. The donors, aged roughly 6 to 95, were healthy Caucasians from Russia. Extracted total RNA amounted to at least 5.5 micrograms for each sample. This clonotype was found a few times. The antigen remains undetermined. A second roughly 7 to 12 cycle PCR used barcoded and J-beta primers. Via MiXCR, TCRdb re-called the 5' RACE reads, giving one row per CDR3 protein. The sample holds hundreds of thousands of distinct CDR3 sequences, 58% seen once. The receptor was isolated from a man between 60 and 75 years old in good health. The sequencing input was blood. The rearrangement joins TRBV2 to TRBJ2-1; 9 nucleotides align to TRBD2. CDR3 sequence: CASSDVLAGNNEQFF. The CDR3 DNA is TGTGCCAGCAGTGACGTCCTAGCGGGGAACAATGAGCAGTTCTTC.